What follows is one TCR beta chain and its context. One end of the junction fails to match germline, which may point to a read error. TCRdb re-called the reads through MiXCR, storing one row per CDR3 protein. Among about 740,000 distinct CDR3 sequences listed, under 40% were seen once. The entry originates in a study of T cell repertoires in cytomegalovirus infection. Study-level background: An indication of both CMV infection and matching HLA type came from public TCR beta signatures.

The CDR3 is made up of 12 amino acids. The chain uses TRBV12-3 or TRBV12-4 and TRBJ1-5, with D tentatively TRBD1 (6 bases). The sample was PBMCs. The clonotype originates from a human donor in good health (CMV status not recorded). Some clones in this sample may be carry-over from other donors' samples. The DNA of the CDR3 is TGTGCCAGCACTTGGGGGCTACAGCCCAAGCATTTT. Translated, it gives CASTWGLQPKHF.